The 21 T cell receptor beta chains below all came from one sample that was sequenced in a study of control samples from healthy donors and cancer patients. TCRdb's table, derived via immunoSEQ multiplex PCR, lists solely in-frame clones and lacks some. The table includes 130,000 or so clones, 91% detected once. Sequencing used blood. These receptors all stem from a man aged 18-30 years in good health.

The V call is TRBV7-9, the J call TRBJ1-3, with 8 bases identical to TRBD1. V was pared by 5 bases and J by 5 bases, with 8 bases of the junction left unmatched. This CDR3 has 15 amino acids. From germline, CDR1 is SEHNR and CDR2 FQNEAQ (reference sequence). The CDR3 spells CASSPDREARNTIYF. DNA for the CDR3: TGTGCCAGCAGCCCGGACAGGGAGGCCCGAAACACCATATATTTT.

This clone has a single count. The CDR3 reads CASSQGRGLSYEQYF. Here the CDR3 DNA reads TGCGCCAGCAGCCAAGGGCGGGGTCTATCCTACGAGCAGTACTTC. The chain recombines TRBV4-1 with TRBJ2-7, with a possible D match to TRBD2 (6 bases). Per germline, CDR1 MGHRA and CDR2 YSYEKL. V was clipped by 1 base and J by 1 base, with 11 bases between them. The length of the CDR3 is 15 residues.

J is TRBJ1-2 and V is TRBV7-6; D is possibly TRBD1 (6 bases). CDR1 and CDR2 (germline): SGHVS, FNYEAQ. Trimming pared 5 bases from V and 10 bases from J, leaving 17 bases between. The CDR3 spans 13 residues. CDR3 bases: TGTGCCAGCAGCCTCCGGGACACAGTGGACTACACCTTC. Protein: CASSLRDTVDYTF. The full variable domain, rest sourced from reference TRBV7-6 and TRBJ1-2, is GAGVSQSPRYKVTKRGQDVALRCDPISGHVSLYWYRQALGQGPEFLTYFNYEAQQDKSGLPNDRFSAERPEGSISTLTIQRTEQRDSAMYRCASSLRDTVDYTFGSGTRLTVV.

The chain is built from TRBV7-5 and TRBJ1-1. TRBV7-5 is assigned pseudogene status. The CDR3 extends over 15 amino acids. CDR3 DNA sequence: TGTGTCAGAAGTTGGCGAGACGGGGGGAACCCTGAAGCTTTCTTT. Translation: CVRSWRDGGNPEAFF.

The chain uses TRBV5-1 and TRBJ1-1, with TRBD1 identical over 8 bases. Germline V gives CDR1 SGHRS, CDR2 YFSETQ. The CDR3 runs to 15 residues. Trimming at V came to 2 bases and at J to 3 bases, leaving 6 bases not matched to a gene. The CDR3 loop reads CASSFPDREDTEAFF. The CDR3 DNA reads as TGCGCCAGCAGCTTCCCGGACAGGGAGGACACTGAAGCTTTCTTT.

The chain employs TRBV21-1 and TRBJ2-2. TRBV21-1 represents a pseudogene. This CDR3 has 14 residues. CDR3 loop: CASIMGGKDRGAVF. In DNA form, the CDR3 reads TGTGCCAGTATAATGGGGGGCAAGGACCGGGGAGCTGTTTTT.

The V and J genes are TRBV18 and TRBJ2-7, with unresolved D. Germline-derived CDR1 and CDR2 are KGHSH and LQKENI. This CDR3 region has 13 residues. Trimming removed 1 base at V and 5 bases at J, with 9 bases between. CDR3 in amino acids: CASSPRGLDEQYF. The CDR3 bases are TGTGCCAGCTCACCACGAGGTCTCGACGAGCAGTACTTC.

The CDR3 DNA follows: TGTGCCACCCATGTCTCCGGTTATAATTCACCCCTCCACTTT. It yields the protein CATHVSGYNSPLHF. This chain uses TRBV6-6 with TRBJ1-6; the D is unclear. The V end was cut by 10 bases, the J end by 4 bases, with 14 bases between. The CDR3 runs 14 residues. Germline loops: CDR1 MNHNY, CDR2 SVGAGI (reference sequence).

V and J are TRBV28 and TRBJ1-2; tentative D call: TRBD1 (5 bases). Germline CDR1 MDHEN, CDR2 SYDVKM. V was cut by 2 bases and J by 5 bases, with 9 bases left in between. This CDR3 is 13 amino acids long. Here the CDR3 DNA reads TGTGCCAGCAGTTTAGGGGGACGTTATGGCTACACCTTC. It codes for CASSLGGRYGYTF.

This chain links TRBV5-6 with TRBJ1-5; D not certain. Germline values: CDR1 SGHDT, CDR2 YYEEEE. Deletions cut 2 bases from V and 2 bases from J, with 8 bases between. The CDR3 is made up of 14 amino acids. The CDR3 region has the DNA TGTGCCAGCAGCTTAGGGTTGGGCAATCAGCCCCAGCATTTT. It codes for CASSLGLGNQPQHF.

The chain links TRBV7-2 to TRBJ2-1; 11 bases map to TRBD2. The V segment lost 0 bases and the J segment 6 bases; nucleotides outside the gene matches: 7. The CDR3 length is 17 residues. CDR1 is SGHTA, CDR2 FQGNSA, per germline. The CDR3 loop reads CASSLALPSGGFNEQFF. The CDR3 nucleotides read TGTGCCAGCAGCTTAGCCCTCCCTAGCGGGGGGTTCAATGAGCAGTTCTTC.

This clone has more than one count but fewer than ten. J is TRBJ2-3 and V is TRBV7-9; the D gene is possibly TRBD2 (5 bases). V lost 1 base and J lost 4, with 6 bases in between. This CDR3 comprises 13 residues. Germline V gene lookup returns CDR1 SEHNR and CDR2 FQNEAQ (reference sequence). CDR3 DNA sequence: TGTGCCAGCAGCTTAGGTAGCGCAGATACGCAGTATTTT. Its protein is CASSLGSADTQYF.

V is TRBV28 and J is TRBJ2-3, with 10 bases fitting TRBD2. Trimming removed 5 bases from V and 6 bases from J; junction bases left unmatched: 8. This CDR3 is built from 15 residues. Germline V gene data show CDR1 as MDHEN and CDR2 as SYDVKM. The CDR3 sequence is CASSTLAGAWDTQYF. The CDR3 DNA reads TGTGCCAGCAGTACCCTAGCGGGGGCCTGGGATACGCAGTATTTT.

This clone is a singleton in its sample. The chain has TRBV5-8 and TRBJ1-2; D is perhaps TRBD1 (6 bases). V lost 2 bases and J lost 2, with 10 bases in between. Germline-derived CDR1 and CDR2 are SGHTS and YDEGEE. This CDR3 is built from 14 residues. CDR3 bases: TGTGCCAGCAGCTTCTTAGGGGGGAACTATGGCTACACCTTC. Protein sequence: CASSFLGGNYGYTF.

This clone has only one observation. This chain connects TRBV30 to TRBJ2-2, with D possibly matching TRBD1 (6 bases). The germline V gene encodes CDR1 GTSNPN and CDR2 SVGIG (reference sequence). CDR3 length equals 13 residues. The V and J ends lost 1 base and 7 bases respectively, with 10 bases between them. CDR3 nucleotide sequence: TGTGCCTGGAGTGAGAGGGGGTTCGGGGAGCTGTTTTTT. This codes for CAWSERGFGELFF.

The V and J genes are TRBV4-2 and TRBJ1-6, with D perhaps matching TRBD1 (6 bases). The CDR3 runs 13 residues. Germline CDR1 LGHNA, CDR2 YNFKEQ. Trimming left V 4 bases short and J 11 bases short, with 12 bases between. The CDR3 coding sequence is TGTGCCAGCAGCCTGGACAGAGCAGCACCCCTCCACTTT. Translating it yields CASSLDRAAPLHF.

The chain couples TRBV20-1 to TRBJ2-5; D gene uncertain. The V gene lost 3 bases and the J gene lost 5 bases, with 7 bases spanning the gap. The CDR3 spans 11 residues. Germline V gene lookup returns CDR1 DFQATT and CDR2 SNEGSKA (reference sequence). CDR3 bases: TGCAGTGCTAGGGGTCACGAGACCCAGTACTTC. It is translated as CSARGHETQYF.

This chain connects TRBV9 to TRBJ2-1, with TRBD2 matching over 9 bases. Germline CDR1 and CDR2: SGDLS and YYNGEE. The CDR3 runs 15 residues. V shed 2 bases, J shed 5 bases, and the junction held 5 bases outside the gene matches. This CDR3 reads CASSVSGGGDNEQFF. CDR3 nucleotides: TGTGCCAGCAGCGTTAGCGGGGGAGGTGACAATGAGCAGTTCTTC. Variable domain in full (rest from reference TRBV9 and TRBJ2-1): DSGVTQTPKHLITATGQRVTLRCSPRSGDLSVYWYQQSLDQGLQFLIQYYNGEERAKGNILERFSAQQFPDLHSELNLSSLELGDSALYFCASSVSGGGDNEQFFGPGTRLTVL.

The sample holds a few counts of this clone. The chain is built from TRBV19 and TRBJ2-1; possible D gene TRBD1, 6 bases. This CDR3 spans 14 amino acids. The germline V and J ends were trimmed by 4 bases and 8 bases, with 15 bases remaining between them. The germline CDR1 and CDR2 sequences are LNHDA and SQIVND (reference sequence). Here the CDR3 DNA reads TGTGCCAGTAGTACACAGGGCCCCCACGATGAGCAGTTCTTC. Translated, it gives CASSTQGPHDEQFF. Filled out from reference TRBV19 and TRBJ2-1, the complete variable domain reads DGGITQSPKYLFRKEGQNVTLSCEQNLNHDAMYWYRQDPGQGLRLIYYSQIVNDFQKGDIAEGYSVSREKKESFPLTVTSAQKNPTAFYLCASSTQGPHDEQFFGPGTRLTVL.

Here the CDR3 reads CASSLGGHSNQPQHF. As DNA, the CDR3 is TGCGCCAGCAGCTTGGGGGGCCATAGCAATCAGCCCCAGCATTTT. This chain links TRBV5-1 with TRBJ1-5; possibly TRBD1 for D (5 bases). Germline V lookup: CDR1 SGHRS, CDR2 YFSETQ. V dropped 0 bases and J dropped 0 bases, with 7 bases sitting between them. The CDR3 is 15 amino acids.

The chain combines TRBV4-1 with TRBJ2-7; no clear D gene. CDR1 is MGHRA, CDR2 YSYEKL, per germline. There are 16 residues in the CDR3. V lost 5 bases and J lost 0, with 17 bases in between. The CDR3 DNA is TGCGCCAGCAGCGTCCCTGACTCGCCCGGCTCCTACGAGCAGTACTTC. Amino acid sequence: CASSVPDSPGSYEQYF.